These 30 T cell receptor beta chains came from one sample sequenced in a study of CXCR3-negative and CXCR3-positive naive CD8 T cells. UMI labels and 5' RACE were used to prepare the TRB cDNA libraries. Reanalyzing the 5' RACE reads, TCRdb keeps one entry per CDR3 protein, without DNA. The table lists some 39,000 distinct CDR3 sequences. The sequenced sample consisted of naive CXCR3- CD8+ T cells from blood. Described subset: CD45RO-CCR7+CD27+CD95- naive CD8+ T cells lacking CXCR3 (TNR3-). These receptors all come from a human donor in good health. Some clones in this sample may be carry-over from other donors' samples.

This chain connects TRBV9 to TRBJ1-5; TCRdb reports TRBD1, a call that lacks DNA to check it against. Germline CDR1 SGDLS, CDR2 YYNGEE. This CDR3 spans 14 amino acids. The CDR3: CASSSDGGGQPQHF.

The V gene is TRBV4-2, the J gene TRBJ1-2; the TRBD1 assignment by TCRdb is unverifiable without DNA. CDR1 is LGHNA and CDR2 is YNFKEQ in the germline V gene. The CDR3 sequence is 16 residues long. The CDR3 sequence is CASSQVGTELNYGYTF.

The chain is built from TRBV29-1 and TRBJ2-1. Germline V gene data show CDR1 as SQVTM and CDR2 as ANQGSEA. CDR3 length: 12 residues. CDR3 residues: CSLRLDYNEQFF.

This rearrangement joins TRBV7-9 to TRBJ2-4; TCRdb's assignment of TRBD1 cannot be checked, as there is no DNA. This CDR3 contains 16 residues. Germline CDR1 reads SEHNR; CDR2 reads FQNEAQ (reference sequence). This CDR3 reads CASTLGEMDAKNIQYF.

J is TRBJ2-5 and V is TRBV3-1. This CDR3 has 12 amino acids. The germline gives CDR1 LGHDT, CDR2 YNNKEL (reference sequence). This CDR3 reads CASSQVQETQYF.

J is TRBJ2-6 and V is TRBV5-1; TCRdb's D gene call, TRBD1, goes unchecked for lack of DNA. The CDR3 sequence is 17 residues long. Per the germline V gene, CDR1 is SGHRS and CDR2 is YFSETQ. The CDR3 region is CASSSTGGRNGANVLTF.

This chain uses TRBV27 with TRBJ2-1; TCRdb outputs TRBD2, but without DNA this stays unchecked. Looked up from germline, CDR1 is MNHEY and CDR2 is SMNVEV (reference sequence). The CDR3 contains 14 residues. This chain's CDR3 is CASRPSGTFDEQFF.

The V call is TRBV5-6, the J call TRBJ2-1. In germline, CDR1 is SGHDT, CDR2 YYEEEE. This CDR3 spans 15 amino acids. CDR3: CASSWGRSGSNEQFF. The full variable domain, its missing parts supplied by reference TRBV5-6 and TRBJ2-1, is DAGVTQSPTHLIKTRGQQVTLRCSPKSGHDTVSWYQQALGQGPQFIFQYYEEEERQRGNFPDRFSGHQFPNYSSELNVNALLLGDSALYLCASSWGRSGSNEQFFGPGTRLTVL.

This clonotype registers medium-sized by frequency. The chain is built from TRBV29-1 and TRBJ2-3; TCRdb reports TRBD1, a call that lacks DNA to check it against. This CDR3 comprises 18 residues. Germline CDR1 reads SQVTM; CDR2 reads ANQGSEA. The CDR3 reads CSVEGYHRDADYTDTQYF.

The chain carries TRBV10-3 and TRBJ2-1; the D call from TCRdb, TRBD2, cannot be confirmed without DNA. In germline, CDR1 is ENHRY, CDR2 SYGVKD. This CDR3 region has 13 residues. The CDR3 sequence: CAAGLSKGNEQFF.

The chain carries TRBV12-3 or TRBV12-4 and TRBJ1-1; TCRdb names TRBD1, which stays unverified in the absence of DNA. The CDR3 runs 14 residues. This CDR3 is CASSRDTGNTEAFF.

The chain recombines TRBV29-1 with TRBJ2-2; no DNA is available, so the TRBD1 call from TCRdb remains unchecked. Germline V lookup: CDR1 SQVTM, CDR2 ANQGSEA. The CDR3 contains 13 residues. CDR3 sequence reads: CSVEDRGPGELFF.

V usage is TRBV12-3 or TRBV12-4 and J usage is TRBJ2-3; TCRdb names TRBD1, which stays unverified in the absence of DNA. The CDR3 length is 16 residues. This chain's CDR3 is CASSLAGQTLRDTQYF.

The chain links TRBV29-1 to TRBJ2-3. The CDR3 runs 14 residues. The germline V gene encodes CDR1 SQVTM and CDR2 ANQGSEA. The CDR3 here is CSVEDLKETDTQYF.

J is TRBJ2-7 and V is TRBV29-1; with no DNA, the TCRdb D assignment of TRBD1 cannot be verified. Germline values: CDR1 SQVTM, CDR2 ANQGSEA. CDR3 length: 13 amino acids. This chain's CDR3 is CSVERDTPYEQYF.

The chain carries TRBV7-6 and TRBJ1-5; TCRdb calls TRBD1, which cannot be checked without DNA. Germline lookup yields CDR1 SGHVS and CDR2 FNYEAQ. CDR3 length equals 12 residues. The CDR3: CASSLLGGPQHF.

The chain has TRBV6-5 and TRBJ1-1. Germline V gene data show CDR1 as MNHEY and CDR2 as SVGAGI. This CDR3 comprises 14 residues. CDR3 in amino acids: CASSSLREDTEAFF.

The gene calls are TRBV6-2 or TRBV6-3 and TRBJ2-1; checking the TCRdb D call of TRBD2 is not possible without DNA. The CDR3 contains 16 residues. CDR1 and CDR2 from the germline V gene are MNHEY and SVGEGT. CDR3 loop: CASSYGTSRPYNEQFF.

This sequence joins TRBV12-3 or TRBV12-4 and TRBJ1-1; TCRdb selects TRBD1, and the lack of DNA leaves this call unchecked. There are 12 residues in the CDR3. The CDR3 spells CASSWDDAEAFF.

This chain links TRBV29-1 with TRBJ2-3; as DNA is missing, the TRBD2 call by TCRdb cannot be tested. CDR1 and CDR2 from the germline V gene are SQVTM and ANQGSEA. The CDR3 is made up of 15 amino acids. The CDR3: CSVHRTSGSTDTQYF.

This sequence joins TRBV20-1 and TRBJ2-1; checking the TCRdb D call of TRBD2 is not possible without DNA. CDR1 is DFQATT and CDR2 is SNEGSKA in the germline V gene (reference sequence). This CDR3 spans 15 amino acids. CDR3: CSARIGLSLQLEQFF.

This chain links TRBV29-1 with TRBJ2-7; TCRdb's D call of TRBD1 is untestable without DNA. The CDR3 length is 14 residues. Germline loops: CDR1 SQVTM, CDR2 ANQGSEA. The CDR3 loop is CSHRPGQGAYEQYF.

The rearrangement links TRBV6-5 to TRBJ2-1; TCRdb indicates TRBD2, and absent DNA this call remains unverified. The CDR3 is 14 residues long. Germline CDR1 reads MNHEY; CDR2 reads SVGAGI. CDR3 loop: CASSEAGRSNEQFF.

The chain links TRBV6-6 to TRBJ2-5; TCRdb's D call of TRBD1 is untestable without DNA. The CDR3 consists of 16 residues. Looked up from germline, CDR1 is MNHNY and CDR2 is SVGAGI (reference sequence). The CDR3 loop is CASRYRGRGIKETQYF.

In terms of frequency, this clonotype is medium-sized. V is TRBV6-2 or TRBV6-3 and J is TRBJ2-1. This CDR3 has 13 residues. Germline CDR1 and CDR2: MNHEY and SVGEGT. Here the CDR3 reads CASVQSSYNEQFF.

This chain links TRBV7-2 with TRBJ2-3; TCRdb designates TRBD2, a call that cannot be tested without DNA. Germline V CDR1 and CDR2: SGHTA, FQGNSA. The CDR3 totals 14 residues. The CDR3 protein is CASSGLAGGDTQYF. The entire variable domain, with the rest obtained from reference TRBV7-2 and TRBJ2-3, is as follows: GAGVSQSPSNKVTEKGKDVELRCDPISGHTALYWYRQSLGQGLEFLIYFQGNSAPDKSGLPSDRFSAERTGGSVSTLTIQRTQQEDSAVYLCASSGLAGGDTQYFGPGTRLTVL.

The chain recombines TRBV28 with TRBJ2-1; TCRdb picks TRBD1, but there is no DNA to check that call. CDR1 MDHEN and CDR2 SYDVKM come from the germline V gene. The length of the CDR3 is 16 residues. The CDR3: CASSPGQGLEYNEQFF.

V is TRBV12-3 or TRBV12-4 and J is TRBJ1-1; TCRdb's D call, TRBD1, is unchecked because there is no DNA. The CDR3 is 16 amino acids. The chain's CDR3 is CASSSRDSHFNTEAFF.

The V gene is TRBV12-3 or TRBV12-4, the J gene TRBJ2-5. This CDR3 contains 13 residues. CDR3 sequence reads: CASSLSGSETQYF.

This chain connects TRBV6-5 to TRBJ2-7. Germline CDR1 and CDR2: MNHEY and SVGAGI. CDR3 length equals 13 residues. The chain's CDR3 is CASSYDRTYEQYF.